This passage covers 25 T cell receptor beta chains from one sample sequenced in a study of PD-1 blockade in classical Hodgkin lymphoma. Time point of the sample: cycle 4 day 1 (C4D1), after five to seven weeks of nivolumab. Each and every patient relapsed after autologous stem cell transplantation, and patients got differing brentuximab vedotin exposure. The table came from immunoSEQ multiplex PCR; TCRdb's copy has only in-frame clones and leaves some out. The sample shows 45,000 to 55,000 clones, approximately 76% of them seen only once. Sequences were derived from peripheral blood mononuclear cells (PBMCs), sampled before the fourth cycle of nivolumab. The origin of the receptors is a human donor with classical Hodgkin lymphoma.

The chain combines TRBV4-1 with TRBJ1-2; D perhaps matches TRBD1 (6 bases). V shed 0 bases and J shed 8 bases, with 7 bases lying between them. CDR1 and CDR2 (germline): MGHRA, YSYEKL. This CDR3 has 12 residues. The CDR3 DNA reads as TGCGCCAGCAGCCAAGATGGGGGCGGCTACACCTTC. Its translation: CASSQDGGGYTF.

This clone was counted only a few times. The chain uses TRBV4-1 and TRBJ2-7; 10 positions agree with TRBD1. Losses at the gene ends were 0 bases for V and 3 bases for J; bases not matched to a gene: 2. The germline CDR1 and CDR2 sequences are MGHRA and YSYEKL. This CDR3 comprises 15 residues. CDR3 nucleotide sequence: TGCGCCAGCAGCCAAGACTGGACAGGGGGCTACGAGCAGTACTTC. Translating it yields CASSQDWTGGYEQYF.

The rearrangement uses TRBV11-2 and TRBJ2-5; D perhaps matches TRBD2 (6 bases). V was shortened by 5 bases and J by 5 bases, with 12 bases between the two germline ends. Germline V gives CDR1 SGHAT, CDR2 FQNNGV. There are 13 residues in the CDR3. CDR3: CASSATRSETQYF. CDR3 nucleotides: TGTGCCAGCAGCGCGACTAGAAGCGAGACCCAGTACTTC.

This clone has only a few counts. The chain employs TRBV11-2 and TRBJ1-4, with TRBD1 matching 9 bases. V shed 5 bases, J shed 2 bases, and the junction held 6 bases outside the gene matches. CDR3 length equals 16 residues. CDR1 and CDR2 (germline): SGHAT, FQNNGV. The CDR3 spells CASSEGQGFTNEKLFF. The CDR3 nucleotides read TGTGCCAGCAGCGAAGGACAGGGGTTCACTAATGAAAAACTGTTTTTT.

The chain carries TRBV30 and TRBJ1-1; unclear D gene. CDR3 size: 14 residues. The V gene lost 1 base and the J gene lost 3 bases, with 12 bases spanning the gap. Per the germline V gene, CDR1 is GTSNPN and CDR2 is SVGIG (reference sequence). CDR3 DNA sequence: TGTGCCTGGAGTGGCGGACTCGTTGACACTGAAGCTTTCTTT. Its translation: CAWSGGLVDTEAFF.

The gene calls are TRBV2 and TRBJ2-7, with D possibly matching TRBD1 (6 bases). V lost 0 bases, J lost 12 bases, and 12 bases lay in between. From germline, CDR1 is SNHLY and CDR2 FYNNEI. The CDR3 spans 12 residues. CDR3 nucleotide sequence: TGTGCCAGCAGTGAAGCTAACCGCAGGGGGTACTTC. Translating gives CASSEANRRGYF. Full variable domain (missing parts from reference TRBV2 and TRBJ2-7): EPEVTQTPSHQVTQMGQEVILRCVPISNHLYFYWYRQILGQKVEFLVSFYNNEISEKSEIFDDQFSVERPDGSNFTLKIRSTKLEDSAMYFCASSEANRRGYFGPGTRLTVT.

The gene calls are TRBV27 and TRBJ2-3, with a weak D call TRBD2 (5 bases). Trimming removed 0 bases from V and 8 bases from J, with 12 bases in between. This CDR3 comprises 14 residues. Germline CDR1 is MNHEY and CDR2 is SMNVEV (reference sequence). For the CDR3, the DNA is TGTGCCAGCAGTTTATCTACTAGATGGGGTACGCAGTATTTT. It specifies CASSLSTRWGTQYF.

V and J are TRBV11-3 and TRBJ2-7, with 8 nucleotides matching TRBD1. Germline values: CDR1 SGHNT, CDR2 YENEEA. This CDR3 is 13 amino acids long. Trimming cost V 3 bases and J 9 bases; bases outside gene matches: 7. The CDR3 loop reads CASSFQTGAAQYF. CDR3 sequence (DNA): TGTGCCAGCAGCTTCCAGACAGGGGCCGCGCAGTACTTC.

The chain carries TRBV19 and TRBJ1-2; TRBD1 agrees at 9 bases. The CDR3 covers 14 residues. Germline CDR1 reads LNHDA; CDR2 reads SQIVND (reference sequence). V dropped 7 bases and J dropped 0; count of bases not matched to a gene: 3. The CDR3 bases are TGTGCCAGTACGCGGACAGGGGCTAACTATGGCTACACCTTC. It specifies CASTRTGANYGYTF.

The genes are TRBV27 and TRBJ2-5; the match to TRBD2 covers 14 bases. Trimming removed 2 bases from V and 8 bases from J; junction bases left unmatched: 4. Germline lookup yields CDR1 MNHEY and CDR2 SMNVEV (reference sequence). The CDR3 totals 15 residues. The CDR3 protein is CASSLGGLAGVTQYF. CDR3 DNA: TGTGCCAGCAGTTTAGGGGGACTAGCGGGAGTAACCCAGTACTTC.

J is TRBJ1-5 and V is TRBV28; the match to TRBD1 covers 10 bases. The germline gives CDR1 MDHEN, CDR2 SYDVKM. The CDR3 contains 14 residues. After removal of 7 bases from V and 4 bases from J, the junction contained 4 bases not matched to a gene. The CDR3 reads CASTKGQGNQPQHF. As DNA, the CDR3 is TGTGCCAGCACAAAGGGACAGGGGAATCAGCCCCAGCATTTT.

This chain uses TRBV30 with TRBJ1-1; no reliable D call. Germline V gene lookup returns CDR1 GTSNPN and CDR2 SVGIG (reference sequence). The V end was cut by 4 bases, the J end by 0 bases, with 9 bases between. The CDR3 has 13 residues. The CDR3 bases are TGTGCCTGGACGAGGGAATTGAACACTGAAGCTTTCTTT. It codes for CAWTRELNTEAFF.

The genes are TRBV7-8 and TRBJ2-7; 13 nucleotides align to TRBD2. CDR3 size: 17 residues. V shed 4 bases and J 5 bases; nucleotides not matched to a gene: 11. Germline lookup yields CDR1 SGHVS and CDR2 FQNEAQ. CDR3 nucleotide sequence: TGTGCCAGCAGCTCCGGAGGCTCGGGACTAGCGGGACACGAGCAGTACTTC. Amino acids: CASSSGGSGLAGHEQYF.

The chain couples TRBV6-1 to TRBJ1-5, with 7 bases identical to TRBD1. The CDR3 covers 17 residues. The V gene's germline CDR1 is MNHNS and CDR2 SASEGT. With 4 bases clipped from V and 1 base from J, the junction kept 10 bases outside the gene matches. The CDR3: CASSVRGQGLSNQPQHF. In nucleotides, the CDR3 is TGTGCCAGCAGTGTAAGGGGGCAGGGGCTAAGCAATCAGCCCCAGCATTTT.

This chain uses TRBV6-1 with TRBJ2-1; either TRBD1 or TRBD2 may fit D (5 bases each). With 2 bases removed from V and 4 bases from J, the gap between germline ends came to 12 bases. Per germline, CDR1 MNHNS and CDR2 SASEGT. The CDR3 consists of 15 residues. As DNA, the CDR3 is TGTGCCAGCAGTGAATGGGGACCGCTGTACAATGAGCAGTTCTTC. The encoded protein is CASSEWGPLYNEQFF.

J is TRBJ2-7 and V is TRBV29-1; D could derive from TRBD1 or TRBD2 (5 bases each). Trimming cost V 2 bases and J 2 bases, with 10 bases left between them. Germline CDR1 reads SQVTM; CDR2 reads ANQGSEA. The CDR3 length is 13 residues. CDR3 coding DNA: TGCAGCGTTGAAAGGGACGGCCCCTACGAGCAGTACTTC. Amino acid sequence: CSVERDGPYEQYF.

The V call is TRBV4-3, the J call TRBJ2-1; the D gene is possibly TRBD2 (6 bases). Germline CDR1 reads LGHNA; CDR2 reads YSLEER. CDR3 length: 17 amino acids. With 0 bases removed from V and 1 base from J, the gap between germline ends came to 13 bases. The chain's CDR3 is CASSQDNMAGSYNEQFF. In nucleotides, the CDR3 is TGCGCCAGCAGCCAAGATAATATGGCGGGATCCTACAATGAGCAGTTCTTC.

The CDR3 bases are TGCAGCGTTAATTTGAACACTGAAGCTTTCTTT. It yields the protein CSVNLNTEAFF. The V and J genes are TRBV29-1 and TRBJ1-1; D not resolved. In germline, CDR1 is SQVTM, CDR2 ANQGSEA. The length of the CDR3 is 11 residues. The V end lost 5 bases, the J end lost 0 bases, and 4 bases lay between the germline ends.

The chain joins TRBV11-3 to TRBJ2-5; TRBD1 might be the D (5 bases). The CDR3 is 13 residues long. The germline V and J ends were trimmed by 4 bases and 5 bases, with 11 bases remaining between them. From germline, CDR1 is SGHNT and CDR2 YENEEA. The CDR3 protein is CASSSGFRETQYF. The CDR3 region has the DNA TGTGCCAGCAGCTCAGGGTTCAGGGAGACCCAGTACTTC.

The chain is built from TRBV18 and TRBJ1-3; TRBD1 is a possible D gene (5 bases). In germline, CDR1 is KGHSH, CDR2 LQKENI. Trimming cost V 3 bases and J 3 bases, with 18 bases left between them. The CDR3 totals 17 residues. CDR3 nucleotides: TGTGCCAGCTCACCGGGGACCCTGAATTCGGGTGGAAACACCATATATTTT. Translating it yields CASSPGTLNSGGNTIYF.

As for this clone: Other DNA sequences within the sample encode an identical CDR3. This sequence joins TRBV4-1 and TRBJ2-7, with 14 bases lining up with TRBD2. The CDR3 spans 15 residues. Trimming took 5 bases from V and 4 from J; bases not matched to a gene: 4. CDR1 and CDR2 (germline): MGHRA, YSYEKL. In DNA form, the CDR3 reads TGCGCCAGCAGCGCGGGACTAGCGGGAGTGTACGAGCAGTACTTC. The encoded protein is CASSAGLAGVYEQYF.

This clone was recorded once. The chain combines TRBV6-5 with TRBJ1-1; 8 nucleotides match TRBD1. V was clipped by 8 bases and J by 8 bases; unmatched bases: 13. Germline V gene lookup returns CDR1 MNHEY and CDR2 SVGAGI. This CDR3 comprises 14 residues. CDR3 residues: CASGTDRDLPEAFF. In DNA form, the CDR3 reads TGTGCCAGCGGGACGGACAGGGACCTTCCGGAAGCTTTCTTT.

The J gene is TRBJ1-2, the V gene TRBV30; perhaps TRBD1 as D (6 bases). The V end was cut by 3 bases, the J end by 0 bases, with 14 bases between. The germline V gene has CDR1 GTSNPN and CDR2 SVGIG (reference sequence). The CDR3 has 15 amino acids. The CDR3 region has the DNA TGTGCCTGGAGGGGAGAGAGGGGGGCTAACTATGGCTACACCTTC. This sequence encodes CAWRGERGANYGYTF.

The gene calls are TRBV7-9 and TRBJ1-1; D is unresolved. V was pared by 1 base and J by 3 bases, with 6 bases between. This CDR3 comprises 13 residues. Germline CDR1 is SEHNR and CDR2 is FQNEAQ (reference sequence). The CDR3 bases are TGTGCCAGCAGCTTAGTTCTGTACACTGAAGCTTTCTTT. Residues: CASSLVLYTEAFF.

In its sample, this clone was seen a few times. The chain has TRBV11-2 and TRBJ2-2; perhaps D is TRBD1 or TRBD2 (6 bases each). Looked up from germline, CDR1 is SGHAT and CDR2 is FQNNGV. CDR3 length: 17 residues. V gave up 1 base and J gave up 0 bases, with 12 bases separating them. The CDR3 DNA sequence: TGTGCCAGCAGCTTAGCCCCCCGGGGGCCGAACACCGGGGAGCTGTTTTTT. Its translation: CASSLAPRGPNTGELFF.